This paragraph covers one T cell receptor (beta chain) sequence. The record originates from a study of blood T cell repertoires in COVID-19. About the research overall: The analysed material was cDNA or gDNA that came from T cells, B-cell-depleted T cells, or PBMCs.

This study enrolled people aged about 18 to 100 from about 26 US geographic areas. As handled by the study authors: Scientists estimated how many nucleated cells there were by amplifying reference gene primers. The data were produced by immunoSEQ multiplex PCR, yet TCRdb's version contains in-frame clones alone and is incomplete. D and trimming were read from the DNA, whereas the V and J calls and clone size are those reported in that table. The data hold about 100,000 clones, with approximately 86% observed a single time. This clonotype was sampled from a woman aged 45-65 years who had recovered from COVID-19. Material: PBMCs or T cells enriched from blood (not recorded which).

The CDR3 here is CASKLERGSSYNEQFF. The CDR3 DNA sequence: TGTGCCAGCAAATTGGAGCGGGGGAGCTCCTACAATGAGCAGTTCTTC. V usage is TRBV2 and J usage is TRBJ2-1, with 8 nucleotides matching TRBD2. V dropped 7 bases and J dropped 0; count of bases not matched to a gene: 8. The germline CDR1 and CDR2 sequences are SNHLY and FYNNEI. CDR3 length: 16 amino acids.